Included here is one T cell receptor beta chain sequence, with context. It has no known antigen specificity. It has no much larger one-base neighbor in the sample; base qualities were not kept. This record belongs to a study of cytomegalovirus exposure and HLA in healthy donors (dated by TCRdb to 2017 to 2019). Describing the broader study: An earlier analysis of 550 to 700 of the donors reported roughly 300 Gb of sequence data and roughly 110 million unique TCR beta sequences from around 200 million T cells. A later genetic analysis took genome-wide SNP genotypes for about 55% of the roughly 670 donors and used that subset as a discovery cohort. Class I and class II HLA loci were covered by the typing at four-digit resolution. In a later analysis, previously published TCR beta repertoires from 550 to 700 donors were re-analyzed and high-resolution HLA genotyping was added so that TCR occurrence patterns could be studied. Every discovery cohort repertoire had been produced on one sequencing platform. In the later analysis, no new phenotypic data were used to find candidate immune exposures; instead, reliance was placed on TCR beta sequences and their occurrence across donors. Among the roughly 380 genotyped donors, about 83% belonged to the genetic ancestry cluster associated with self-reported Caucasian donors. The study used immunosequencing to profile the T cell repertoires of about 670 subjects and linked those repertoires to cytomegalovirus serostatus. In an earlier analysis of over 550 of the donors, high-throughput TCR beta sequencing was used to judge whether each TCR beta V gene segment behaved as functional or pseudogenic. Roughly 300 gigabases of sequencing data and around 80 million unique TCR sequences made up an early release that covered fewer than 650 HLA-typed donors. In addition to the first cohort of roughly 670 subjects, a separate validation cohort of about 120 different subjects was used. To predict cytomegalovirus infection status, the study brought together high-throughput TCR immunosequencing, statistical association of individual TCRs with disease status, and machine learning. The number of typed donors differed by locus: roughly 629-640 for A, B, C, DRB1 and DQB1; 500 to 550 for DQA1; around 580 for DPA1; and about 470 for DPB1. Several DR-DQ haplotypes were treated as single units for association and clustering because of strong linkage in the cohort. The aim of the study was to test whether cataloging public T cell receptors could identify signatures of past pathogen exposure. On average, approximately 250,000 unique TCR beta nucleotide sequences were sequenced per donor among a few hundred genotyped donors of the cohort, with roughly 20% of those sequences being non-productive. Donor age, sex, ethnicity and CMV serostatus were collected together with the repertoire data.

Preparation of the library involved the immunoSEQ multiplex PCR assay. A mixture of 60 forward primers for TCR Vbeta segments and 13 reverse primers for TCR Jbeta segments was used in the multiplex PCR. Amplification of the CDR3 region of rearranged TCR beta genes was performed with a multiplex PCR assay on genomic DNA. Amplified TCR beta libraries were sequenced as 87-base-pair reads on the Illumina HiSeq System. The paper's processing steps were these. In a later analysis, 80 million or so unique TCR beta chains were counted across the 500 to 700 repertoires, and approximately 9.9 million of these chains were shared by at least two donors. Raw reads were error-corrected and collapsed into unique sequences with a nearest-neighbor algorithm that merged closely related sequences to remove PCR and sequencing errors. V, D and J gene segments were assigned by aligning CDR3 sequences to IMGT reference sequences. For a sequence to be retained, at least a six-nucleotide match to both a V gene segment and a J gene segment was required. A rearrangement was called productive if the CDR3 had no stop codons and remained in frame with V and J, and every other rearrangement was called non-productive. CDR3 was defined according to IMGT convention as the region running from the second conserved V-encoded cysteine to the conserved J-encoded phenylalanine. The earlier analysis of some 580 of the donors excluded any sequence lacking an unambiguous match to a single V gene segment. In an earlier analysis of about 590 of the donors, a V segment was called functional when productive rearrangements were above 56.7%, and segregating when the standard deviation between donors exceeded 5%. To diagnose cytomegalovirus status from the catalog of TCR beta chain sequences, a statistical classification framework was built. V and J gene assignment, in a later analysis, came from comparing TCR nucleotide sequences with IMGT/GENE-DB human TR gene sequences. In a later analysis, CDR3 sequences and most-parsimonious VDJ recombination scenarios were assigned using the TCRdist pipeline. In a later analysis, each TCR beta chain was defined by its CDR3 amino acid sequence together with its V-gene family, and reads without a unique V-gene family were excluded. As a way to deal with suspected cross-contamination and a sequencing artifact, a later analysis dropped more than 500 nucleotide sequences that were highly shared and had low generation probability. In a later analysis, a clonal expansion index was calculated for each public chain from normalized within-repertoire ranks of inferred template counts. A later analysis computed generation probabilities with a VDJ recombination model fitted to out-of-frame rearrangements, and checked the results against IGoR. Hypergeometric tests were used in a later analysis to score TCR-TCR, TCR-HLA and TCR-CMV co-occurrence, with a repertoire-size bias correction applied to the TCR pairs. False discovery rates were estimated in a later analysis by permuting HLA or CMV assignments 20 times. In a later analysis, co-occurring TCRs were grouped using DBSCAN, with TCRdist sequence similarity added in when clustering inside HLA-allele-positive subsets. Co-occurrence clustering excluded repertoires with fewer than 30,000 or more than 120,000 public chains, plus five with anomalous nucleotide sharing. In TCRdb, the immuneACCESS table is reduced to in-frame sequences with V and J assigned. These tables do not hold every clone; where another copy was compared, an unresolved V gene accounts for under half, and the others remain unexplained. That table is the source of V, J and clone size, and D and trimming were worked out from the DNA. Across this sample there are some 200,000 clones, with approximately 70% seen only once. The leading ten clones occupy around 2.6% of the sample.

On the study overall, not on this receptor specifically: A total of fewer than 200 TCR beta chains were listed by the study as associated with cytomegalovirus. According to a later genetic analysis, donors in an Asian-associated ancestry cluster had fewer N-insertions in productive TCRs than the roughly 670-donor mean. A later analysis found that TCR association rates varied across HLA loci, with DRB1 alleles showing the most associated TCRs and HLA-C alleles the fewest. In a later analysis, several top co-occurrence clusters were reported to appear linked to parvovirus B19, influenza, CMV and Epstein-Barr virus. A later genetic analysis associated a missense DCLRE1C variant with V-gene and J-gene trimming of TCR beta chains, and an independent cohort replicated the association. Correlated functional status among segregating V segments might reflect linkage disequilibrium, but an unknown experimental factor could not be ruled out. A further reported finding was that TCR beta sequences accurately predicted the HLA-A and HLA-B alleles for most subjects in the first cohort. In a later analysis, about 16,000 TCR beta sequences were associated with specific HLA alleles at a false discovery rate of 0.05. According to the authors, the approach could potentially be generalized to other disease states and immunological phenotypes. A later analysis found that HLA-associated TCR beta chains were more clonally expanded and had lower generation probabilities than equally common non-associated chains. In both the original and validation cohorts, the classifier was reported to diagnose cytomegalovirus status with high specificity and sensitivity. In an earlier analysis of around 500 of the donors, most TCR beta V segments appeared in productive rearrangements about 87% or about 30% of the time, broadly matching IMGT annotations. According to a later analysis, most CMV-associated TCR beta chains appeared to be HLA-restricted, and the HLA associations seemed to be driven largely by CMV exposure. Because some donors lacked HLA typing at each locus, the association tests relied only on the typed subset. Most TCR sequences were observed very rarely across donors, whereas some public TCRs were present in many individuals. Roughly uniform sequencing depth across donors was assumed in presence/absence analyses, although this assumption may not hold. Some IMGT-functional V segments, including TRBV6-2 and TRBV6-3, could not be distinguished by the 87-base-pair reads and were therefore excluded. The only immune exposure information available for the cohort was CMV serostatus. Only TCR beta chains were sequenced in this cohort, and the absence of alpha or paired-chain data limited detectable features. Strong co-occurrence of HLA alleles, especially DR and DQ, made assigning TCR associations to individual alleles difficult. In vitro tests confirmed that three of the cytomegalovirus-associated TCR beta chains recognize cytomegalovirus antigens. The sequencing pipeline was judged likely to have produced a cluster of highly shared sequence variants as a technical artifact. Because counts were too low, seventeen rarely observed V segments, including chromosome 9 orphons, were excluded from the earlier analysis of under 650 of the donors.

The cohort was made up of approximately 670 healthy bone marrow donors. Cohort members were all nominally healthy when sampled, although unrecorded immune exposures were likely present. The donor tested CMV seropositive and was one of the 289 seropositive cohort members. A peripheral blood sample was collected from each donor, and TCR beta sequencing was performed on peripheral blood mononuclear cells. The Qiagen DNeasy Blood Extraction Kit was used to extract genomic DNA from the blood cell samples. The germline V gene gives CDR1 as SQVTM and CDR2 as ANQGSEA. Trimming removed 6 bases from V and 7 bases from J; the gene matches leave 6 bases unexplained. Counted from cysteine to phenylalanine, this CDR3 has 13 amino acids. Just CDR3 DNA is preserved here, 39 bases in frame from base 1.

The rearrangement combines TRBV29-1 with TRBJ2-4; 10 junctional bases match TRBD1. The sequencing sample was made of PBMCs. This sequence was found in a man in his forties in good health and CMV-seropositive. The CDR3 in this case is CSVRRTGGNIQYF. DNA sequence: TGCAGCGTCCGGCGGACAGGGGGGAACATTCAGTACTTC. Beyond the CDR3, the reference TRBV29-1 and TRBJ2-4 genes provide the residues; the full variable domain reads: SAVISQKPSRDICQRGTSLTIQCQVDSQVTMMFWYRQQPGQSLTLIATANQGSEATYESGFVIDKFPISRPNLTFSTLTVSNMSPEDSSIYLCSVRRTGGNIQYFGAGTRLSVL.